What follows are 18 T cell receptor beta chains derived from one specimen sequenced in a study of T cells in Graves' hyperthyroidism and ophthalmopathy. Amplification of TCR beta CDR3 regions was performed using RNA transcripts as template. HTBI primers were employed in a first-round RT-PCR of the TCR CDR3. Each CDR3 protein is one row after TCRdb ran MiXCR on the multiplex PCR reads. The table includes a few hundred thousand distinct CDR3 sequences, approximately 14% detected once. The sample was blood. The receptors derive from a woman in her twenties or thirties with Graves' hyperthyroidism.

The chain carries TRBV20-1 and TRBJ2-7, with TRBD2 identical over 9 bases. Looked up from germline, CDR1 is DFQATT and CDR2 is SNEGSKA (reference sequence). CDR3 length: 15 residues. J was trimmed by 1 base and V by 1 base; bases with no gene match: 5. The CDR3 sequence is CSARGGGGLSYEQYF. The CDR3 region has the DNA TGCAGTGCTAGAGGCGGGGGGGGGCTTTCCTACGAGCAGTACTTC.

This clonotype was picked up many times. The V call is TRBV30, the J call TRBJ1-1; no clear D. The CDR3 spans 14 residues. The V gene's germline CDR1 is GTSNPN and CDR2 SVGIG (reference sequence). V gave up 2 bases and J gave up 1 base, with 11 bases separating them. Here the CDR3 reads CAWSHRAANTEAFF. The CDR3 coding sequence is TGTGCCTGGAGTCACCGGGCAGCGAACACTGAAGCTTTCTTT.

The rearrangement links TRBV10-3 to TRBJ2-2; 9 bases line up with TRBD2. CDR1 is ENHRY and CDR2 is SYGVKD in the germline V gene. With V trimmed by 5 bases and J by 1 base, 2 bases remained unmatched. This CDR3 has 15 amino acids. DNA for the CDR3: TGTGCCATCAGTTATAGCGGGAGGAACACCGGGGAGCTGTTTTTT. Amino acids: CAISYSGRNTGELFF.

The V call is TRBV4-1, the J call TRBJ1-1; D is perhaps TRBD1 (5 bases). V gave up 2 bases and J gave up 1 base, with 17 bases separating them. This CDR3 has 17 amino acids. The germline CDR1 and CDR2 sequences are MGHRA and YSYEKL. CDR3 coding DNA: TGCGCCAGCAGCCAACCCACCCGGGGGGTGGAGAACACTGAAGCTTTCTTT. Its protein is CASSQPTRGVENTEAFF.

This clonotype was counted only a few times. This chain joins TRBV19 and TRBJ1-5; TRBD1 matches 10 bases. Germline values: CDR1 LNHDA, CDR2 SQIVND (reference sequence). After removal of 7 bases from V and 2 bases from J, the junction contained 5 bases not matched to a gene. The CDR3 extends over 15 amino acids. The CDR3 DNA sequence: TGTGCCAGTATGCGGACAGGGGGAGGCAATCAGCCCCAGCATTTT. Protein sequence: CASMRTGGGNQPQHF.

This clonotype was counted many times. This chain joins TRBV18 and TRBJ2-3; 7 nucleotides agree with TRBD2. V gave up 6 bases and J gave up 4 bases; unmatched junction bases: 1. Germline V gene lookup returns CDR1 KGHSH and CDR2 LQKENI. The CDR3 covers 12 residues. CDR3 protein: CASSTSSDTQYF. Written as DNA, the CDR3 is TGTGCCAGCTCGACTAGCTCAGATACGCAGTATTTT. Complete variable domain (other parts from reference TRBV18 and TRBJ2-3): NAGVMQNPRHLVRRRGQEARLRCSPMKGHSHVYWYRQLPEEGLKFMVYLQKENIIDESGMPKERFSAEFPKEGPSILRIQQVVRGDSAAYFCASSTSSDTQYFGPGTRLTVL.

In its sample, this clonotype was seen a few times. V usage is TRBV19 and J usage is TRBJ2-7; 10 bases are shared with TRBD2. The CDR3 is 15 amino acids. V lost 5 bases to trimming and J lost 7 bases; unmatched junction nucleotides: 11. Germline V gene lookup returns CDR1 LNHDA and CDR2 SQIVND (reference sequence). The CDR3 DNA follows: TGTGCCAGTAGTCCTGGAGCGGGAGGGCCGGGGGAGCAGTACTTC. It is translated as CASSPGAGGPGEQYF.

This clonotype came up a few times. The chain has TRBV24-1 and TRBJ2-2, with TRBD2 matching over 8 bases. Germline CDR1 KGHDR, CDR2 SFDVKD. V gave up 2 bases and J gave up 3 bases; unmatched junction bases: 4. The CDR3 has 16 residues. The CDR3 nucleotides read TGTGCCACCAGTGATTCCCGAGCGGGAGACACCGGGGAGCTGTTTTTT. This encodes CATSDSRAGDTGELFF.

This clonotype was counted at least ten times. This sequence joins TRBV5-1 and TRBJ2-7; the match to TRBD2 covers 10 bases. The CDR3 has 15 residues. The germline CDR1 and CDR2 sequences are SGHRS and YFSETQ. After removal of 5 bases from V and 3 bases from J, the junction contained 8 bases not matched to a gene. The CDR3 region is CASRTTSGALYEQYF. The CDR3 coding sequence is TGCGCCAGCAGGACAACTAGCGGGGCCCTCTACGAGCAGTACTTC. Full variable domain (missing parts from reference TRBV5-1 and TRBJ2-7): KAGVTQTPRYLIKTRGQQVTLSCSPISGHRSVSWYQQTPGQGLQFLFEYFSETQRNKGNFPGRFSGRQFSNSRSEMNVSTLELGDSALYLCASRTTSGALYEQYFGPGTRLTVT.

This clonotype has at least ten counts. The genes are TRBV30 and TRBJ1-1, with D uncertain. Trimming stripped 0 bases from V and 1 base from J, with 9 bases between. CDR1 and CDR2 from the germline V gene are GTSNPN and SVGIG (reference sequence). The CDR3 spans 14 residues. The CDR3 loop reads CAWSVTAKNTEAFF. CDR3 nucleotide sequence: TGTGCCTGGAGTGTAACAGCGAAGAACACTGAAGCTTTCTTT.

This chain uses TRBV5-4 with TRBJ2-4, with 7 positions matching TRBD1. The ends lost 4 bases at V and 7 bases at J; junction bases unmatched: 5. Germline V gene lookup returns CDR1 SGHNT and CDR2 YYREEE (reference sequence). The CDR3 covers 13 residues. The CDR3 DNA sequence: TGTGCCAGCAGCCACGACAGGGCTAACATTCAGTACTTC. Translated: CASSHDRANIQYF.

The chain employs TRBV13 and TRBJ1-6; D is undetermined. Germline V gene data show CDR1 as PRHDT and CDR2 as FYEKMQ (reference sequence). The CDR3 extends over 16 amino acids. The V gene lost 5 bases and the J gene lost 5 bases, with 16 bases spanning the gap. This chain's CDR3 is CASSPRHGPDNSPLHF. Written as DNA, the CDR3 is TGTGCCAGCAGCCCTCGCCATGGACCGGATAATTCACCCCTCCACTTT.

This clonotype appeared many times. This sequence joins TRBV29-1 and TRBJ2-7; D is undetermined. CDR1 SQVTM and CDR2 ANQGSEA come from the germline V gene. Trimming left V 1 base short and J 6 bases short, with 7 bases between. CDR3 length: 11 amino acids. Here the CDR3 reads CSVEGRPEQYF. The CDR3 DNA is TGCAGCGTTGAAGGGAGACCCGAGCAGTACTTC.

This clonotype has a count of ten or more. The gene calls are TRBV6-1 and TRBJ1-2; the D is unclear. The V end was cut by 3 bases, the J end by 5 bases, with 7 bases between. Germline lookup yields CDR1 MNHNS and CDR2 SASEGT. CDR3 length: 12 amino acids. CDR3 residues: CASSDRRYGYTF. Written as DNA, the CDR3 is TGTGCCAGCAGTGACAGGAGATATGGCTACACCTTC.

In its sample, this clonotype was seen many times. The CDR3 sequence is CAISESRGGGQLRTSYEQYF. CDR3 DNA sequence: TGTGCCATCAGTGAGTCCCGAGGTGGCGGACAGCTCCGGACTTCCTACGAGCAGTACTTC. The chain combines TRBV10-3 with TRBJ2-7; TRBD1 might be the D (6 bases). Germline CDR1 and CDR2: ENHRY and SYGVKD. V lost 0 bases and J lost 1, with 25 bases in between. The CDR3 runs 20 residues.

This clonotype came up many times. The rearrangement links TRBV7-3 to TRBJ2-7; 13 bases match TRBD2. Looked up from germline, CDR1 is SGHTA and CDR2 is FQGTGA. With V trimmed by 5 bases and J by 2 bases, 3 bases remained unmatched. The CDR3 consists of 15 residues. The CDR3 region has the DNA TGTGCCAGCAGCCCGGGACTAGCGGGGCCCTACGAGCAGTACTTC. It codes for CASSPGLAGPYEQYF.

This clonotype has at least ten counts. The chain recombines TRBV6-1 with TRBJ1-2, with D unresolved. The CDR3 consists of 13 residues. Germline-derived CDR1 and CDR2 are MNHNS and SASEGT. V was shortened by 8 bases and J by 0 bases, with 10 bases between the two germline ends. The CDR3 spells CASRRTANYGYTF. DNA for the CDR3: TGTGCCAGCCGAAGGACGGCTAACTATGGCTACACCTTC.

The chain links TRBV20-1 to TRBJ2-1; D perhaps matches TRBD2 (6 bases). Between the trimmed V and J ends, which lost 5 bases and 1 base, there was a span of 15 bases. Germline CDR1 is DFQATT and CDR2 is SNEGSKA (reference sequence). The CDR3 sequence is 15 residues long. CDR3 nucleotide sequence: TGCAGTGCTCGCTTACGGGGGATTTCCTACAATGAGCAGTTCTTC. It is translated as CSARLRGISYNEQFF.